One TCR beta chain is described in this entry. This sample is part of a study of blood T cell repertoires in COVID-19. About the study: From T cells, B-cell-depleted T cells, or PBMCs came the material, which was cDNA or gDNA.

TCRdb's table, derived via immunoSEQ multiplex PCR, lists solely in-frame clones and lacks some. The sample has approximately 46,000 clones, 85% to 90% seen once; the top ten hold approximately 2.8%. Trimming removed 2 bases at V and 1 base at J, with 11 bases between. Germline V gives CDR1 SEHNR, CDR2 FQNEAQ (reference sequence). The length of the CDR3 is 15 residues. The receptor was derived from a man aged 45-65 years with active COVID-19. Sequencing used peripheral blood. The chain is built from TRBV7-9 and TRBJ2-5; the D gene is possibly TRBD2 (5 bases). CDR3 in amino acids: CASSLYRGTQETQYF. In nucleotides, the CDR3 is TGTGCCAGCAGCTTATACCGGGGTACCCAAGAGACCCAGTACTTC. The full variable domain, rest sourced from reference TRBV7-9 and TRBJ2-5, is DTGVSQNPRHKITKRGQNVTFRCDPISEHNRLYWYRQTLGQGPEFLTYFQNEAQLEKSRLLSDRFSAERPKGSFSTLEIQRTEQGDSAMYLCASSLYRGTQETQYFGPGTRLLVL.